This TCR beta chain was sequenced in a study of blood T cell repertoires in COVID-19. Study details: T cells, B-cell-depleted T cells, or PBMCs provided the cDNA or gDNA that served as material.

This clone was detected only once. Authors' data handling: Amplification of reference gene primers provided the estimated nucleated cell counts. Using immunoSEQ multiplex PCR, the repertoire was profiled, and TCRdb retains in-frame clones only, with some absent. Clonal size and the V and J genes are those of that table, whereas D and trimming came from the DNA. This sample has around 120,000 clones, with roughly 90% found just once. This CDR3 spans 14 amino acids. The V and J ends lost 4 bases and 8 bases respectively, with 14 bases between them. Germline CDR1 reads SNHLY; CDR2 reads FYNNEI. Seattle patients were enrolled while actively infected and followed longitudinally.

Sequenced sample: peripheral blood. The sequence was obtained from a man in his 60s with COVID-19, enrolled during active disease. This chain joins TRBV2 and TRBJ2-2; TRBD1 is a possible D gene (5 bases). Here the CDR3 reads CASSALRGQGELFF. DNA for the CDR3: TGTGCCAGCAGTGCTCTAAGGGGTCAGGGGGAGCTGTTTTTT.